A single sample gave rise to the 5 T cell receptor beta chains below, sequenced in a study of radiation and T cells in renal cell carcinoma. Noted time point: baseline pretreatment blood. Documented treatment: 15 Gy SBRT to primary tumor, nephrectomy 4 weeks later. Method: immunoSEQ multiplex PCR; TCRdb's copy keeps in-frame clones and lacks some. The table lists 55,000 to 65,000 clones, approximately 80% of them singletons. This material consisted of blood, taken from a patient whose treatment included radiotherapy and nephrectomy. These TCRs come from a man in his sixties with renal cell carcinoma.

This clone showed up just a few times. This chain links TRBV27 with TRBJ1-1; possible D gene TRBD1, 5 bases. Trimming left V 3 bases short and J 5 bases short, with 10 bases between. The CDR3 spans 13 residues. Germline V gene sequence: CDR1 MNHEY, CDR2 SMNVEV (reference sequence). The CDR3 region is CASSFGGGTEAFF. The CDR3 region has the DNA TGTGCCAGCAGTTTTGGGGGGGGGACTGAAGCTTTCTTT.

The chain combines TRBV10-3 with TRBJ2-5; a possible D gene is TRBD1 (6 bases). This CDR3 has 14 amino acids. Trimming took off 8 bases at V and 5 bases at J, with 18 bases between the two ends. Germline loops: CDR1 ENHRY, CDR2 SYGVKD. The DNA for the CDR3 is TGTGCCATCGGGGACCGGGGACAAACGGAGACCCAGTACTTC. Protein product: CAIGDRGQTETQYF.

The chain joins TRBV9 to TRBJ2-1; D gene unclear. The CDR3 is 13 amino acids. The ends were cut back, 0 bases at V and 9 bases at J, with 10 bases in the middle. Per the germline V gene, CDR1 is SGDLS and CDR2 is YYNGEE. CDR3 bases: TGTGCCAGCAGCGTAGGAAAGGCGCGTGAGCAGTTCTTC. Translating gives CASSVGKAREQFF. Together with reference TRBV9 and TRBJ2-1, the CDR3 gives the full variable domain: DSGVTQTPKHLITATGQRVTLRCSPRSGDLSVYWYQQSLDQGLQFLIQYYNGEERAKGNILERFSAQQFPDLHSELNLSSLELGDSALYFCASSVGKAREQFFGPGTRLTVL.

This clone was seen at least ten times. The V call is TRBV7-9, the J call TRBJ1-1, with TRBD1 identical over 8 bases. The CDR3 spans 12 residues. The junction had 2 bases not matched to a gene; V was cut back by 1 base and J by 10 bases. CDR1 is SEHNR and CDR2 is FQNEAQ in the germline V gene (reference sequence). CDR3 protein: CASSLEDRGAFF. The CDR3 DNA reads as TGTGCCAGCAGCTTAGAAGACAGGGGAGCTTTCTTT.

V gene TRBV15 combines with J gene TRBJ2-1; the match to TRBD2 covers 12 bases. The CDR3 has 14 amino acids. Germline CDR1 reads LNHNV; CDR2 reads YYDKDF (reference sequence). V lost 1 base to trimming and J lost 12 bases; unmatched junction nucleotides: 4. This CDR3 reads CATSRGLAGEWQFF. CDR3 DNA sequence: TGTGCCACCAGCAGAGGACTAGCGGGAGAATGGCAGTTCTTC.